Here is one TCR beta chain with its context. Its antigen is unidentified. V was clipped by 4 bases and J by 2 bases, with 9 bases between them. The germline V gene has CDR1 SNHLY and CDR2 FYNNEI. CDR3 length: 13 residues. Only in-frame clones appear in the TCRdb table, and some are missing; sequencing was by immunoSEQ multiplex PCR. The sample comprises roughly 96,000 clones, 85% to 90% of which are singletons, and about an eighth rests with the top ten. This specimen belongs to a study of T cell responses to AZD1222 COVID-19 vaccine. Study outcomes and limitations: Seropositive AZD1222 recipients at baseline numbered only five or six. Nearly half of spike-specific TCRs reportedly target unmutated variant regions. Repertoires were obtained solely post-peak T cell response. Clonal diversity may have been underestimated, and the donors were mostly white British, with more females than males.

The source material was peripheral blood, sampled 28 days after the second AZD1222 dose. The chain couples TRBV2 to TRBJ2-7, with TRBD1 as a possible D gene (5 bases). The receptor's source is an adult who received the AZD1222 COVID-19 vaccine. DNA of the CDR3: TGTGCCAGCAGTGGACGACAGACCTACGAGCAGTACTTC. Protein: CASSGRQTYEQYF.